Listed here are 7 T cell receptor beta chains from one sample, sequenced in a study of CD8 T cells in ankylosing spondylitis. General study points: The study identified a TCR beta motif of roughly eight highly homologous variants that appeared characteristic of ankylosing spondylitis blood.

TCRdb re-derived calls from the 5' RACE reads in MiXCR, one entry per CDR3 protein. The repertoire holds over 200,000 distinct CDR3 sequences, around 19% seen once, with about 39% in the top ten. The antigens of these receptors remain unknown. The source material was blood, either unsorted or a sorted T cell fraction (not recorded which). These receptors were collected from a male donor with ankylosing spondylitis.

CDR3 coding DNA: TGTGCCAGTAGTATAGATCAGGCCAGCGGGATGGGGAATGAGCAGTTCTTC. Amino acid sequence: CASSIDQASGMGNEQFF. This sequence joins TRBV19 and TRBJ2-1, with TRBD2 identical over 7 bases. This CDR3 comprises 17 residues. Trimming at V came to 0 bases and at J to 7 bases, leaving 12 bases not matched to a gene. In germline, CDR1 is LNHDA, CDR2 SQIVND (reference sequence).

The chain employs TRBV29-1 and TRBJ2-7; D unresolved. The CDR3 is 14 residues long. Trimming left V 1 base short and J 2 bases short, with 12 bases between. Germline CDR1 SQVTM, CDR2 ANQGSEA. In nucleotides, the CDR3 is TGCAGCGTTGAAGTTGGTCATTTCCCCTACGAGCAGTACTTC. Amino acid sequence: CSVEVGHFPYEQYF.

The V and J genes are TRBV12-3 or TRBV12-4 and TRBJ2-2, with D unresolved. V lost 5 bases to trimming and J lost 0 bases, with 13 bases between them. The CDR3 is 16 residues long. The CDR3: CASSPWQITNTGELFF. The CDR3 DNA follows: TGTGCCAGCAGTCCCTGGCAAATTACGAACACCGGGGAGCTGTTTTTT.

V is TRBV27 and J is TRBJ2-2; D unresolved. CDR3 length: 14 amino acids. Germline V CDR1 and CDR2: MNHEY, SMNVEV (reference sequence). The ends were cut back, 6 bases at V and 2 bases at J, with 10 bases in the middle. The CDR3 bases are TGTGCCAGCAGCCCCCTACCCAACACCGGGGAGCTGTTTTTT. Residues: CASSPLPNTGELFF.

This clonotype was seen a handful of times. The V gene is TRBV20-1, the J gene TRBJ1-2; no clear D. CDR1 and CDR2 from the germline V gene are DFQATT and SNEGSKA (reference sequence). This CDR3 is 14 amino acids long. Deletions cut 6 bases from V and 0 bases from J, with 14 bases between. The CDR3: CSAHNRESNYGYTF. The DNA for the CDR3 is TGCAGTGCCCATAACAGAGAATCTAACTATGGCTACACCTTC.

The chain combines TRBV27 with TRBJ1-5; 7 nucleotides line up with TRBD1. The V and J ends lost 4 bases and 2 bases, in that order; junction bases with no gene match: 5. Germline V gives CDR1 MNHEY, CDR2 SMNVEV (reference sequence). This CDR3 has 15 amino acids. The CDR3 is CASSSDRDRNQPQHF. CDR3 bases: TGTGCCAGCAGTTCCGACAGGGACCGCAATCAGCCCCAGCATTTT.

The gene calls are TRBV29-1 and TRBJ2-3; 10 nucleotides align to TRBD2. V was pared by 5 bases and J by 1 base, with 3 bases of the junction left unmatched. The CDR3 runs 14 residues. Looked up from germline, CDR1 is SQVTM and CDR2 is ANQGSEA. The CDR3 region has the DNA TGCAGCGTTTTAGCGGGAGGCGGCACAGATACGCAGTATTTT. Translation gives CSVLAGGGTDTQYF.